The T cell receptor beta chain under discussion was sequenced for a study of Graves' ophthalmopathy and Graves' hyperthyroidism. In regard to this clonotype: What it binds is not known.

RNA transcripts served as template for amplifying TCR beta CDR3 sequences. HTBI-primed RT-PCR formed the first round, and a multiplex PCR formed the second. One entry per CDR3 protein results from TCRdb running MiXCR on the multiplex PCR reads. Here the sample spans hundreds of thousands of distinct CDR3 sequences, around 50% being singletons. Whole-study results and caveats: Ophthalmopathy was separated from stable hyperthyroidism by a 13-signature model with 87.88% sensitivity and just under 84% specificity.

The evidence that diagnosis relied on was clinical symptoms, serum thyroxine, TRAb, thyroid ultrasound and orbital computed tomography. PBMCs came from less than 12 ml of fresh peripheral blood. The germline V gene encodes CDR1 SGHTA and CDR2 FQGTGA. With 2 bases removed from V and 4 bases from J, the gap between germline ends came to 11 bases. The CDR3 consists of 14 residues. Sequencing used peripheral blood. This TCR was recovered from an adult man with Graves' ophthalmopathy. The rearrangement links TRBV7-3 to TRBJ2-5, with D possibly called TRBD1 or TRBD2 (5 bases each). This CDR3 is CASSLLGGRETQYF. CDR3 DNA sequence: TGTGCCAGCAGCTTACTTGGGGGAAGAGAGACCCAGTACTTC.